This T cell receptor (beta chain) derives from a study of blood T cell repertoires in COVID-19. Study-wide background: Samples taken during acute and convalescent COVID-19 were collected in the United States, Italy and Spain.

Original processing methods: Reference gene primer amplification gave estimated nucleated cell counts. The table came from immunoSEQ multiplex PCR; TCRdb's copy has only in-frame clones and leaves some out. Clonal size and the V and J genes are those of that table, whereas D and trimming came from the DNA. The sample shows under 200,000 clones, approximately 81% of them seen only once. Researchers sorted participants into cohorts using their self-reported clinical history. Two consecutive negative NP/OP PCR tests, clearance, or resolved symptoms defined Cohort 3 recovery. This clone has just one count. This CDR3 is 14 amino acids long. Deletions cut 0 bases from V and 2 bases from J, with 7 bases between. The germline CDR1 and CDR2 sequences are MNHEY and SVGAGI.

The gene calls are TRBV6-5 and TRBJ1-2; unclear D gene. The sequenced material came from PBMCs or T cells enriched from blood (not recorded which). This TCR was recovered from a man in his sixties who had recovered from COVID-19. CDR3 nucleotide sequence: TGTGCCAGCAGTTACTCGACTGGAAACTATGGCTACACCTTC. Amino acids: CASSYSTGNYGYTF.